Below, 6 T cell receptor beta chains from the same sample are listed, as sequenced in a study of T cell repertoires in cytomegalovirus infection. These receptors have no identified antigens. One entry per CDR3 protein results from TCRdb running MiXCR on the reads. The table has approximately 1,000,000 distinct CDR3 sequences, 30% to 40% seen once. Sequences were derived from cultured CD8+ T cells from PBMCs, sampled from culture after CMV antigen stimulation. Receptor source: a human donor in good health (CMV status not recorded). Some clones in this sample may be carry-over from other donors' samples.

This rearrangement joins TRBV19 to TRBJ2-1; possibly TRBD1 or TRBD2 for D (5 bases each). The CDR3 has 13 residues. Trimming removed 1 base from V and 9 bases from J, with 10 bases in between. From germline, CDR1 is LNHDA and CDR2 SQIVND (reference sequence). The CDR3 spells CASSIVGDGEQFF. DNA of the CDR3: TGTGCCAGTAGTATAGTGGGGGACGGTGAGCAGTTCTTC. Drawing the rest from reference TRBV19 and TRBJ2-1, the complete variable domain is DGGITQSPKYLFRKEGQNVTLSCEQNLNHDAMYWYRQDPGQGLRLIYYSQIVNDFQKGDIAEGYSVSREKKESFPLTVTSAQKNPTAFYLCASSIVGDGEQFFGPGTRLTVL.

The chain is built from TRBV28 and TRBJ1-1; tentatively, D is TRBD1 (6 bases). The V gene's germline CDR1 is MDHEN and CDR2 SYDVKM. The CDR3 is 13 amino acids. Between the trimmed V and J ends, which lost 6 bases and 6 bases, there was a span of 14 bases. This CDR3 is CASRFLQGAEAFF. CDR3 coding DNA: TGTGCCAGCAGATTTTTACAGGGAGCTGAAGCTTTCTTT.

This clonotype has more than one count but fewer than ten. The chain combines TRBV6-6 with TRBJ2-5; D gene ambiguous. The CDR3 is 12 amino acids. The germline gives CDR1 MNHNY, CDR2 SVGAGI (reference sequence). V gave up 5 bases and J gave up 5 bases, with 9 bases separating them. The CDR3 loop reads CASSGNLETQYF. Written as DNA, the CDR3 is TGTGCCAGCAGTGGGAACCTGGAGACCCAGTACTTC.

This chain links TRBV15 with TRBJ1-1; D gene ambiguous. Per germline, CDR1 LNHNV and CDR2 YYDKDF (reference sequence). Trimming pared 0 bases from V and 4 bases from J, leaving 12 bases between. The CDR3 runs 15 residues. The DNA of the CDR3 is TGTGCCACCAGCAGAGATCTGGGCCGAACCACTGAAGCTTTCTTT. Translation gives CATSRDLGRTTEAFF.

This clonotype was seen more than once but under ten times. V usage is TRBV28 and J usage is TRBJ2-5; the D gene is possibly TRBD1 (5 bases). CDR1 is MDHEN and CDR2 is SYDVKM in the germline V gene. Trimming pared 3 bases from V and 9 bases from J, leaving 20 bases between. This CDR3 comprises 15 residues. CDR3 amino acids: CASSLEGALTEAQYF. The DNA for the CDR3 is TGTGCCAGCAGTTTGGAAGGGGCTCTAACTGAGGCCCAGTACTTC.

This clonotype appeared once. Its ends do not fully match the called genes, so a read error is possible. The chain is built from TRBV29-1 and TRBJ2-7, with unresolved D. CDR3 length equals 15 residues. The germline CDR1 and CDR2 sequences are SQVTM and ANQGSEA. The DNA of the CDR3 is TGCAGCGTTGACGCGAGGACCGCTAACTCCTACGAGCAGTACTTT. Translating gives CSVDARTANSYEQYF.